A selection of T cell receptor beta chains follows, all from one sample in a study of T cell repertoires in cytomegalovirus infection. TCRdb re-called the reads through MiXCR, storing one row per CDR3 protein. Of 400,000 to 550,000 distinct CDR3 sequences in the sample, approximately 11% were seen once. The sample comprised PBMCs. The receptor source for this set is a human donor in good health (CMV status not recorded). Some clones in this sample may be carry-over from other donors' samples. Each CDR3 is given with its conserved first and last residue.

cdr3_length: 15; j_call: TRBJ1-6; v_call: TRBV15; cdr3_aa: CATSRDTGLRSPLHF
cdr3_length: 15; j_call: TRBJ1-5; v_call: TRBV28; cdr3_aa: CASRTSQGLSQPQHF
cdr3_length: 16; j_call: TRBJ2-7; v_call: TRBV20-1; cdr3_aa: CSALSSGTLFSYEQYF
cdr3_length: 17; j_call: TRBJ1-1; v_call: TRBV13; cdr3_aa: CASSLGRFGGLITEAFF
cdr3_length: 18; j_call: TRBJ2-1; v_call: TRBV12-5; cdr3_aa: CASGLVVSGGSSYNEQFF
cdr3_length: 15; j_call: TRBJ2-3; v_call: TRBV7-3; cdr3_aa: CASSLTRELTDTQYF
cdr3_length: 12; j_call: TRBJ2-7; v_call: TRBV29-1; cdr3_aa: CSVTPGSYEQYF
cdr3_length: 11; j_call: TRBJ1-4; v_call: TRBV6-1; cdr3_aa: CASPSGTELFF
cdr3_length: 15; j_call: TRBJ2-7; v_call: TRBV7-3; cdr3_aa: CASSVSGTGDYEQYF
cdr3_length: 19; j_call: TRBJ2-2; v_call: TRBV11-2; cdr3_aa: CASSSTLAGGPRGTGELFF
cdr3_length: 13; j_call: TRBJ2-2; v_call: TRBV7-7; cdr3_aa: CASSTTPDGELFF
cdr3_length: 14; j_call: TRBJ1-4; v_call: TRBV28; cdr3_aa: CASSQQGAGEKLFF
cdr3_length: 14; j_call: TRBJ2-2; v_call: TRBV11-2; cdr3_aa: CASSRGETSGELFF
cdr3_length: 14; j_call: TRBJ2-1; v_call: TRBV29-1; cdr3_aa: CSVVSSYTTSGQFF
cdr3_length: 12; j_call: TRBJ2-7; v_call: TRBV20-1; cdr3_aa: CSAGDSFPEQYF